The T cell receptor beta chain described here comes from a study of blood T cell repertoires in COVID-19. About the research overall: Both acute and convalescent COVID-19 samples were obtained from the United States, Italy and Spain. Sources were T cells, B-cell-depleted T cells, or PBMCs; the material itself was cDNA or gDNA.

In the original analysis: Reference gene primer amplification yielded estimated nucleated cell counts. Assay used: immunoSEQ multiplex PCR; TCRdb lists only in-frame clones, some missing. D and trimming come from the DNA, and the V and J calls and clone size come from that table. The sample has about 340,000 clones; under 95% are singletons. CDR1 and CDR2 (germline): MNHEY, SVGAGI. Trimming took 7 bases from V and 6 from J; bases not matched to a gene: 7. The CDR3 is 14 residues long. A few counts support this clone. Material: peripheral blood. The chain employs TRBV6-5 and TRBJ2-2; TRBD1 aligns across 8 bases. The receptor's source is a woman younger than 30 who had recovered from COVID-19. CDR3 nucleotide sequence: TGTGCCAGCAAGGACAGGGACCCGGCCGGGGAGCTGTTTTTT. The encoded protein is CASKDRDPAGELFF.